Listed below are T cell receptor beta chains from one sample, sequenced in a study of cytomegalovirus exposure and HLA in healthy donors. Profiled with immunoSEQ multiplex PCR; TCRdb holds only in-frame clones, not every one. The sample lists 110,000 to 150,000 clones, 77% seen once, with roughly 4.2% in the top ten. Sequencing used PBMCs. The receptor source for this set is a male donor in good health and CMV-seronegative. CDR3s include the opening cysteine and the closing phenylalanine or tryptophan. A D gene is named only where the DNA matches it firmly. Rows may omit the clone size; those that give it use once, few, many or a size class.

clone size: NA
J gene: TRBJ2-5
D gene: TRBD1
V gene: TRBV5-1
CDR3 DNA: TGCGCCAGCAGCCCGAGGGACAGCCAAGAGACCCAGTACTTC
CDR3 protein: CASSPRDSQETQYF

clone size: NA
J gene: TRBJ1-1
D gene: TRBD1
V gene: TRBV19
CDR3 DNA: TGTGCCAGCAAACAACAGGGGAGCACTGAAGCTTTCTTT
CDR3 protein: CASKQQGSTEAFF

clone size: NA
J gene: TRBJ2-5
D gene: NA
V gene: TRBV7-2
CDR3 DNA: TGTGCCAGCAGCTTATCTTACGGGGGAGAGACCCAGTACTTC
CDR3 protein: CASSLSYGGETQYF

clone size: NA
J gene: TRBJ1-2
D gene: TRBD1
V gene: TRBV7-9
CDR3 DNA: TGTTCCAGCAGCTCCCTGGACAGGGGGCCTAACTATGGCTACACCTTC
CDR3 protein: CSSSSLDRGPNYGYTF

clone size: NA
J gene: TRBJ2-3
D gene: NA
V gene: TRBV5-1
CDR3 DNA: TGCGCCAGCAGCTTAGGGCAGGGGTGGCCAGATACGCAGTATTTT
CDR3 protein: CASSLGQGWPDTQYF

clone size: NA
J gene: TRBJ1-5
D gene: NA
V gene: TRBV21-1
CDR3 DNA: TGTGCCAGCAGCAAAGAGGGGGCTGACAGGGAAAGGGAAAATCAGCCCCAGCATTTT
CDR3 protein: CASSKEGADRERENQPQHF

clone size: NA
J gene: TRBJ1-2
D gene: TRBD1
V gene: TRBV2
CDR3 DNA: TGTGCCAGCACCCAACAGGGGGCAGGGTATGGCTACACCTTC
CDR3 protein: CASTQQGAGYGYTF

clone size: NA
J gene: TRBJ2-1
D gene: TRBD2
V gene: TRBV2
CDR3 DNA: TGTGCCAGCAGTGGACTAGCGGGGGCCCGGAGCTCCTACAATGAGCAGTTCTTC
CDR3 protein: CASSGLAGARSSYNEQFF

clone size: NA
J gene: TRBJ2-5
D gene: TRBD2
V gene: TRBV7-9
CDR3 DNA: TGTGCCAGCAGCTTAGTTTCAGGACTAGCGGGAGAGACCCAGTACTTC
CDR3 protein: CASSLVSGLAGETQYF

clone size: NA
J gene: TRBJ2-5
D gene: NA
V gene: TRBV7-9
CDR3 DNA: TGTTCCAGCAGGACTGATCCGGGACACTTCCAAGAGACCCAGTACTTC
CDR3 protein: CSSRTDPGHFQETQYF

clone size: NA
J gene: TRBJ2-1
D gene: TRBD2
V gene: TRBV11-3
CDR3 DNA: TGTGCCAGCAGCTTAAGTTTGGCGGGGGGGGGCATTAAGCAGTTCTTC
CDR3 protein: CASSLSLAGGGIKQFF

clone size: NA
J gene: TRBJ2-1
D gene: NA
V gene: TRBV4-1
CDR3 DNA: TGCGCCAGCAGCCTCAGCGAGGGGTTGGCGGGGAGCTCCTACAATGAGCAGTTCTTC
CDR3 protein: CASSLSEGLAGSSYNEQFF

clone size: NA
J gene: TRBJ2-4
D gene: TRBD1
V gene: TRBV28
CDR3 DNA: TGTGCCAGCAGTCCCAACGACAGGGCCCGGGTAGACATTCAGTACTTC
CDR3 protein: CASSPNDRARVDIQYF

clone size: few
J gene: TRBJ1-6
D gene: NA
V gene: TRBV5-6
CDR3 DNA: TGTGCCAGCAGCTTGGACGGCTCCTATAATTCACCCCTCCACTTT
CDR3 protein: CASSLDGSYNSPLHF

clone size: NA
J gene: TRBJ2-7
D gene: TRBD2
V gene: TRBV27
CDR3 DNA: TGTGCCAGCAGTTTATTTGTTAGCGGGAGTGTTCTTTACGAGCAGTACTTC
CDR3 protein: CASSLFVSGSVLYEQYF